This entry lists 22 T cell receptor beta chains sequenced from one sample in a study of regulatory T cells in long-lasting Graves disease. Time point denoted: persistent/refractory GD, antithyroid drugs over 5 years with positive TRAb. PBMC-derived RNA was used for the TCR library. For TCR beta, libraries came from iRepertoire HTBI primers and Arm-PCR of CDR3 regions. Via MiXCR, TCRdb re-called the multiplex PCR reads, giving one row per CDR3 protein. The sample holds a few hundred thousand distinct CDR3 sequences, about 25% seen once. Material: peripheral blood mononuclear cells (PBMCs), obtained when the disease was refractory, from a patient treated with antithyroid drugs. These TCRs come from a female donor with Graves disease.

This chain joins TRBV20-1 and TRBJ1-1; D gene ambiguous. The length of the CDR3 is 13 residues. Germline CDR1 reads DFQATT; CDR2 reads SNEGSKA (reference sequence). The V end was cut by 6 bases, the J end by 4 bases, with 15 bases between. CDR3 loop: CSAADTKSTEAFF. CDR3 coding DNA: TGCAGTGCGGCAGACACGAAGAGCACTGAAGCTTTCTTT.

This clonotype was seen a few times. The chain links TRBV20-1 to TRBJ2-7; possibly TRBD2 for D (6 bases). The germline CDR1 and CDR2 sequences are DFQATT and SNEGSKA (reference sequence). The CDR3 is made up of 15 amino acids. V lost 5 bases and J 2 bases, leaving 19 bases between the germline ends. DNA of the CDR3: TGCAGTGCTCGAGCTAGCGCTTCGACCCCCTACGAGCAGTACTTC. This codes for CSARASASTPYEQYF.

Many counts were recorded for this clonotype. The gene calls are TRBV6-1 and TRBJ1-2; D unresolved. The CDR3 sequence is 13 residues long. V shed 8 bases and J shed 4 bases, with 14 bases lying between them. CDR1 MNHNS and CDR2 SASEGT come from the germline V gene. CDR3 amino acids: CASRLSPSYGYTF. CDR3 nucleotide sequence: TGTGCCAGCCGGCTTTCCCCTAGCTATGGCTACACCTTC.

This clonotype was seen a few times. This chain joins TRBV5-1 and TRBJ1-1; perhaps TRBD1 as D (5 bases). Germline CDR1 is SGHRS and CDR2 is YFSETQ. The CDR3 contains 14 residues. V lost 4 bases, J lost 5 bases, and 15 bases lay in between. For the CDR3, the DNA is TGCGCCAGCAGCCAGTCCGGGGCCAGGACTGAAGCTTTCTTT. Its translation is CASSQSGARTEAFF.

This chain links TRBV29-1 with TRBJ2-5; 7 bases are shared with TRBD1. Germline CDR1 reads SQVTM; CDR2 reads ANQGSEA. The V gene end was trimmed by 7 bases and the J gene end by 3 bases; junction bases not matched to a gene: 11. The CDR3 has 14 amino acids. The DNA of the CDR3 is TGCAGCGCTTGGGGGACAGTATTCGAAGAGACCCAGTACTTC. The encoded protein is CSAWGTVFEETQYF.

This clonotype has ten or more counts. V and J are TRBV20-1 and TRBJ2-7, with 10 bases fitting TRBD1. This CDR3 is built from 13 residues. Germline CDR1 reads DFQATT; CDR2 reads SNEGSKA (reference sequence). Unmatched junction bases numbered 4, after V lost 6 bases and J lost 2 bases. Written as DNA, the CDR3 is TGCAGTGCGCCGGGACAGGGGCCCTACGAGCAGTACTTC. Translated: CSAPGQGPYEQYF.

V usage is TRBV5-1 and J usage is TRBJ1-2; 7 positions agree with TRBD1. Germline V gene lookup returns CDR1 SGHRS and CDR2 YFSETQ. V lost 4 bases, J lost 8 bases, and 5 bases stayed unmatched. The CDR3 has 12 amino acids. The CDR3 DNA sequence: TGCGCCAGCAGCGACACAGGGGAGGGCTACACCTTC. This codes for CASSDTGEGYTF.

The chain is built from TRBV20-1 and TRBJ1-5; 7 positions agree with TRBD1. V lost 6 bases to trimming and J lost 2 bases; unmatched junction nucleotides: 13. Germline CDR1 reads DFQATT; CDR2 reads SNEGSKA (reference sequence). This CDR3 contains 16 residues. The CDR3 region is CSAPNPYTGGNQPQHF. CDR3 DNA sequence: TGCAGTGCCCCAAACCCATACACAGGGGGCAATCAGCCCCAGCATTTT.

This chain uses TRBV6-5 with TRBJ2-7, with TRBD2 matching 12 bases. The CDR3 has 16 residues. J gave up 2 bases and V 3 bases, and 5 bases lay outside the gene matches. Germline V gene data show CDR1 as MNHEY and CDR2 as SVGAGI. CDR3 nucleotide sequence: TGTGCCAGCAGTTATGTTCTAGCGGGAGGGCCCTACGAGCAGTACTTC. This translates into CASSYVLAGGPYEQYF.

V and J are TRBV5-1 and TRBJ1-1; a weak D match, TRBD1 (6 bases). CDR3 length equals 14 residues. V lost 4 bases to trimming and J lost 1 base, with 11 bases between them. CDR1 is SGHRS, CDR2 YFSETQ, per germline. DNA for the CDR3: TGCGCCAGCAGCACCCAACAGGGGAACACTGAAGCTTTCTTT. Its translation: CASSTQQGNTEAFF.

CDR3 residues: CASSFDRGPGNTIYF. The DNA of the CDR3 is TGCGCCAGCAGCTTCGACAGGGGGCCTGGAAACACCATATATTTT. V is TRBV5-1 and J is TRBJ1-3; 10 positions agree with TRBD1. The germline V gene has CDR1 SGHRS and CDR2 YFSETQ. This CDR3 comprises 15 residues. J was trimmed by 2 bases and V by 2 bases; bases with no gene match: 1. Full variable domain (missing parts from reference TRBV5-1 and TRBJ1-3): KAGVTQTPRYLIKTRGQQVTLSCSPISGHRSVSWYQQTPGQGLQFLFEYFSETQRNKGNFPGRFSGRQFSNSRSEMNVSTLELGDSALYLCASSFDRGPGNTIYFGEGSWLTVV.

This clonotype was counted between two and nine times. V gene TRBV28 combines with J gene TRBJ2-2, with a possible D match to TRBD2 (5 bases). The CDR3 totals 11 residues. Deletions cut 11 bases from V and 7 bases from J, with 11 bases between. CDR1 is MDHEN and CDR2 is SYDVKM in the germline V gene. The CDR3 protein is CASSGVGELFF. CDR3 in DNA: TGTGCCTCCAGCGGCGTCGGGGAGCTGTTTTTT.

This clonotype was seen more than once but under ten times. The chain couples TRBV20-1 to TRBJ1-1; 7 bases match TRBD1. The CDR3 extends over 14 amino acids. Germline V gives CDR1 DFQATT, CDR2 SNEGSKA (reference sequence). V trimming: 7 bases; J trimming: 3 bases; junction bases outside the gene matches: 11. The CDR3 reads CSGRRQGTDTEAFF. The DNA of the CDR3 is TGCAGTGGCCGAAGGCAGGGGACAGACACTGAAGCTTTCTTT.

This clonotype was observed a few times. This chain uses TRBV13 with TRBJ1-2, with D tentatively TRBD1 (6 bases). V lost 5 bases to trimming and J lost 2 bases, with 21 bases between them. Germline CDR1 reads PRHDT; CDR2 reads FYEKMQ (reference sequence). CDR3 length: 17 amino acids. The CDR3 coding sequence is TGTGCCAGCAGCCCCCGCTTACCTACAGGGTTGAACTATGGCTACACCTTC. Translation gives CASSPRLPTGLNYGYTF.

The rearrangement links TRBV11-2 to TRBJ1-1; D uncertain. This CDR3 contains 14 residues. CDR1 is SGHAT, CDR2 FQNNGV, per germline. V lost 1 base to trimming and J lost 2 bases, with 8 bases between them. The CDR3 reads CASSLGAFNTEAFF. As DNA, the CDR3 is TGTGCCAGCAGCTTAGGAGCCTTTAACACTGAAGCTTTCTTT.

This clonotype was recorded at least ten times. This chain connects TRBV6-5 to TRBJ1-5, with D possibly matching TRBD1 (5 bases). The CDR3 spans 14 residues. The V gene's germline CDR1 is MNHEY and CDR2 SVGAGI. The V end lost 2 bases, the J end lost 3 bases, and 8 bases lay between the germline ends. This chain's CDR3 is CASSYDRTNQPQHF. The CDR3 nucleotides are TGTGCCAGCAGTTACGACAGAACCAATCAGCCCCAGCATTTT.

This clonotype was counted only a few times. The chain recombines TRBV12-3 or TRBV12-4 with TRBJ1-1; TRBD1 might be the D (5 bases). The CDR3 totals 17 residues. With 4 bases removed from V and 0 bases from J, the gap between germline ends came to 18 bases. CDR3 residues: CASSWITGSRMNTEAFF. The CDR3 bases are TGTGCCAGCAGTTGGATAACAGGCAGCAGAATGAACACTGAAGCTTTCTTT.

V and J are TRBV2 and TRBJ1-1, with D uncertain. The CDR3 totals 14 residues. Germline V gene lookup returns CDR1 SNHLY and CDR2 FYNNEI. V was cut by 0 bases and J by 1 base, with 6 bases left in between. The CDR3 is CASSEATPNTEAFF. The DNA of the CDR3 is TGTGCCAGCAGTGAAGCGACACCGAACACTGAAGCTTTCTTT. The variable domain in full, with the rest retrieved from reference TRBV2 and TRBJ1-1, is EPEVTQTPSHQVTQMGQEVILRCVPISNHLYFYWYRQILGQKVEFLVSFYNNEISEKSEIFDDQFSVERPDGSNFTLKIRSTKLEDSAMYFCASSEATPNTEAFFGQGTRLTVV.

This clonotype was recorded at least ten times. V gene TRBV30 combines with J gene TRBJ2-5; D is undetermined. There are 15 residues in the CDR3. V was cut by 2 bases and J by 5 bases, with 18 bases left in between. The germline gives CDR1 GTSNPN, CDR2 SVGIG (reference sequence). The CDR3 sequence is CAWSRSSALGETQYF. The CDR3 nucleotides are TGTGCCTGGAGTCGGAGTAGTGCATTGGGGGAGACCCAGTACTTC.

This clonotype showed up just a few times. The CDR3 region has the DNA TGTGCCTGGAAACAGGGGACCAACACCGGGGAGCTGTTTTTT. As protein: CAWKQGTNTGELFF. V is TRBV30 and J is TRBJ2-2; 7 bases align to TRBD1. V lost 4 bases to trimming and J lost 2 bases; unmatched junction nucleotides: 4. CDR3 length: 14 residues. Germline CDR1 reads GTSNPN; CDR2 reads SVGIG (reference sequence). The full variable domain, rest sourced from reference TRBV30 and TRBJ2-2, is SQTIHQWPATLVQPVGSPLSLECTVEGTSNPNLYWYRQAAGRGLQLLFYSVGIGQISSEVPQNLSASRPQDRQFILSSKKLLLSDSGFYLCAWKQGTNTGELFFGEGSRLTVL.

The chain has TRBV14 and TRBJ2-2, with D tentatively TRBD2 (5 bases). CDR1 and CDR2 (germline): SGHDN, FVKESK. V was pared by 1 base and J by 5 bases, with 14 bases between. This CDR3 is 16 amino acids long. CDR3 bases: TGTGCCAGCAGCCAAGTAATCCGGGGTCGGACCGGGGAGCTGTTTTTT. Amino acids: CASSQVIRGRTGELFF.

The chain combines TRBV4-1 with TRBJ2-2; 7 bases match TRBD2. Trimming at V came to 0 bases and at J to 4 bases, leaving 5 bases not matched to a gene. The CDR3 has 16 residues. The V gene's germline CDR1 is MGHRA and CDR2 YSYEKL. The DNA of the CDR3 is TGCGCCAGCAGCCAAGAAGGCACGGGGGGCACCGGGGAGCTGTTTTTT. It is translated as CASSQEGTGGTGELFF.